This TCR beta chain derives from a study of blood T cell repertoires in COVID-19 (dated by TCRdb to 2018 to 2020). For the wider study: The collaborator samples originated in the United States, Italy and Spain and spanned the acute and convalescent phases of COVID-19. The repertoires were released in a freely available public database intended as a resource for research on the immune response to SARS-CoV-2. A de-identified subject ID, COVID-19 status, age in years and sex were almost always included in the sample metadata. Subjects who had been exposed to COVID-19, were actively infected with it, or had recovered from it provided the deeply sampled blood TCRbeta repertoires that made up the dataset. Where available, HLA class I and class II types were obtained from metadata supplied by the sample provider rather than from assay-based typing. The prospective study material was composed of cDNA or gDNA derived from T cells, B-cell-depleted T cells, or PBMCs. Samples came from the ongoing ImmuneRACE study (first 160 participants) plus 1,254 subjects from 6 global collaborators.

TCRbeta CDR3 regions were amplified from genomic DNA by means of the immunoSEQ Assay, a bias-controlled multiplex PCR. As for how the authors treated the data: The number of nucleated cells in each sample was estimated from the amplification of reference gene primers within the assay. Sequence reads were collapsed and filtered to measure the absolute abundance of every unique TCRbeta CDR3 rearrangement. Productive Simpson clonality was computed per sample as the square root of Simpson's diversity index over productive rearrangements. The source is immuneACCESS, and TCRdb retained only in-frame sequences with V and J called. Part of the clones is not carried over; for the studies checked, unresolved V genes explain less than half of this, and the remainder is unexplained. That table gives V, J and clone size, and the DNA gave D and trimming. The sample table holds about 97,000 clones, of which over 75% were seen once. 20% of the sample lies in the top ten.

This clone was recorded a few times. The antigen it recognizes is unknown. No quality values exist for individual bases; no much larger clone is one base distant. Each collaborating institution followed its own protocols to collect whole blood in K2EDTA tubes. Collaborator samples were shipped for TCRbeta analysis as frozen whole blood, isolated PBMCs, or DNA extracted from either sample type. Broad study findings and their caveats: How much clinical and demographic metadata was included differed by source and by participant, and the metadata was provided uncurated.

The V end gives up 5 bases and the J end 11 bases, leaving 19 bases in the junction not matched to a gene. The CDR3 has 17 amino acids, counting the end cysteine and phenylalanine. Left in the record is the CDR3 DNA by itself, 51 bases read in frame from the first base. CDR1 and CDR2, looked up from the germline V gene, are KGHSH and LQKENI. The chain uses TRBV18 and TRBJ1-5; 9 bases in the junction line up with TRBD1. The source of this sequence is a human donor in a cohort sampled during active COVID-19. Sequenced sample: peripheral blood. The nucleotide sequence reads TGTGCCAGCTCAAGTCTCCGGACAGGGGCGATCGGTGCGGCCCAGCATTTT. Its coded protein is CASSSLRTGAIGAAQHF.